The 23 T cell receptor beta chains given below trace back to one sample, sequenced in a study of T-cell reconstitution after alpha-beta-depleted transplantation in children. Unique molecular identifiers tagged the TCRbeta library. In TCRdb, the PCR reads were re-called with MiXCR into one record per CDR3 protein. Of some 250,000 distinct CDR3 sequences in the sample, more than 10% were seen once. The sample consisted of PBMCs from the stem cell graft donor, taken from the stem cell graft. These receptors were collected from a human donor who donated a stem cell graft to a child with acute lymphoblastic leukemia.

This clonotype was seen at least ten times. This chain joins TRBV20-1 and TRBJ2-7; 7 bases fit TRBD1. Germline CDR1 DFQATT, CDR2 SNEGSKA (reference sequence). The V and J ends lost 6 bases and 2 bases, in that order; junction bases with no gene match: 4. The length of the CDR3 is 12 residues. The DNA of the CDR3 is TGCAGTGCCCTGACAGGGACCTACGAGCAGTACTTC. As protein: CSALTGTYEQYF.

This clonotype came up many times. V gene TRBV7-2 combines with J gene TRBJ2-6, with a tentative D call TRBD1 (6 bases). Germline CDR1 and CDR2: SGHTA and FQGNSA. With 5 bases removed from V and 2 bases from J, the gap between germline ends came to 10 bases. This CDR3 comprises 15 residues. This chain's CDR3 is CASSPGGPGANVLTF. In DNA form, the CDR3 reads TGTGCCAGCAGCCCTGGGGGCCCTGGGGCCAACGTCCTGACTTTC.

This clonotype came up many times. The chain links TRBV29-1 to TRBJ1-1; no clear D. CDR3 length: 13 amino acids. V lost 6 bases and J lost 0, with 11 bases in between. CDR1 SQVTM and CDR2 ANQGSEA come from the germline V gene. In DNA form, the CDR3 reads TGCAGCGTGATGGAAGGGATGAACACTGAAGCTTTCTTT. Protein sequence: CSVMEGMNTEAFF.

This clonotype was seen only a few times. V usage is TRBV12-3 or TRBV12-4 and J usage is TRBJ2-5; 9 nucleotides line up with TRBD1. V lost 3 bases and J lost 5; bases outside the gene matches: 7. The CDR3 contains 15 residues. The CDR3 nucleotides are TGTGCCAGCAGTTTGGGGACAGGGTTGCGGGAGACCCAGTACTTC. It specifies CASSLGTGLRETQYF.

This clonotype was counted many times. The genes are TRBV7-2 and TRBJ2-1; the D call may be TRBD1 or TRBD2 (6 bases each). The V and J ends lost 1 base and 14 bases respectively, with 24 bases between them. CDR3 size: 16 residues. In germline, CDR1 is SGHTA, CDR2 FQGNSA. The DNA for the CDR3 is TGTGCCAGCAGCTTAGATTCCGGGGGCCTCGTCGGGAGAAAGTTCTTC. Translation gives CASSLDSGGLVGRKFF.

Many counts were recorded for this clonotype. Here the CDR3 reads CASSRTGADTQYF. CDR3 bases: TGTGCCAGCAGCCGTACGGGGGCAGATACGCAGTATTTT. This chain links TRBV14 with TRBJ2-3; TRBD2 might be the D (6 bases). From germline, CDR1 is SGHDN and CDR2 FVKESK. CDR3 length equals 13 residues. The V end lost 4 bases, the J end lost 4 bases, and 9 bases lay between the germline ends.

In this sample, this clonotype turned up many times. The J gene is TRBJ1-4, the V gene TRBV25-1; D not certain. V lost 4 bases and J lost 7, with 4 bases in between. Germline V gives CDR1 MGHDK, CDR2 SYGVNS. The CDR3 has 11 amino acids. The CDR3 reads CASSVSEKLFF. DNA for the CDR3: TGTGCCAGCAGTGTATCTGAAAAACTGTTTTTT.

This clonotype was seen repeatedly, ten times or more. The CDR3 is CAQIQPGNPTDTQYF. CDR3 nucleotides: TGTGCCCAGATTCAGCCAGGGAATCCCACAGATACGCAGTATTTT. The chain is built from TRBV10-3 and TRBJ2-3, with D perhaps TRBD1 (5 bases). Trimming pared 11 bases from V and 2 bases from J, leaving 20 bases between. Germline CDR1 is ENHRY and CDR2 is SYGVKD. The CDR3 extends over 15 amino acids.

In its sample, this clonotype was seen many times. The chain combines TRBV20-1 with TRBJ2-1; TRBD2 aligns across 14 bases. CDR3 length: 15 residues. Per germline, CDR1 DFQATT and CDR2 SNEGSKA (reference sequence). The J segment lost 6 bases and the V segment lost 3 bases, leaving 4 bases of the junction unmatched. The CDR3 DNA reads as TGCAGTGCTAGGGGACTAGCGGGAGTTGTCAATGAGCAGTTCTTC. Protein product: CSARGLAGVVNEQFF.

This clonotype showed up many times. The chain joins TRBV7-3 to TRBJ2-1; no definite D call. The CDR3 extends over 13 amino acids. CDR1 is SGHTA, CDR2 FQGTGA, per germline. Deletions cut 1 base from V and 4 bases from J, with 5 bases between. The CDR3 sequence is CASSLKPYNEQFF. For the CDR3, the DNA is TGTGCCAGCAGCTTAAAACCATACAATGAGCAGTTCTTC.

This clonotype was counted at least ten times. V and J are TRBV29-1 and TRBJ1-2, with no clear D. The CDR3 spans 11 residues. Germline CDR1 SQVTM, CDR2 ANQGSEA. Trimming took 4 bases from V and 5 from J, leaving 8 bases between them. The DNA of the CDR3 is TGCAGCGTTGCTCCAAGATATGGCTACACCTTC. This sequence encodes CSVAPRYGYTF.

This clonotype has at least ten counts. The gene calls are TRBV7-2 and TRBJ2-7, with D perhaps TRBD1 (6 bases). Per the germline V gene, CDR1 is SGHTA and CDR2 is FQGNSA. The CDR3 sequence is 14 residues long. V gave up 4 bases and J gave up 5 bases, with 15 bases separating them. The CDR3: CASSSSGVWDEQYF. The CDR3 DNA sequence: TGTGCCAGCAGCTCCTCAGGGGTTTGGGACGAGCAGTACTTC. Drawing the rest from reference TRBV7-2 and TRBJ2-7, the complete variable domain is GAGVSQSPSNKVTEKGKDVELRCDPISGHTALYWYRQSLGQGLEFLIYFQGNSAPDKSGLPSDRFSAERTGGSVSTLTIQRTQQEDSAVYLCASSSSGVWDEQYFGPGTRLTVT.

This clonotype was seen at least ten times. The chain joins TRBV7-8 to TRBJ2-3; D is uncertain. V was cut by 5 bases and J by 0 bases, with 12 bases left in between. Looked up from germline, CDR1 is SGHVS and CDR2 is FQNEAQ. The CDR3 sequence is 15 residues long. This chain's CDR3 is CASSPRTVSTDTQYF. The CDR3 DNA is TGTGCCAGCAGCCCCCGGACGGTTAGCACAGATACGCAGTATTTT. The full variable domain, completed using reference TRBV7-8 and TRBJ2-3, is GAGVSQSPRYKVAKRGQDVALRCDPISGHVSLFWYQQALGQGPEFLTYFQNEAQLDKSGLPSDRFFAERPEGSVSTLKIQRTQQEDSAVYLCASSPRTVSTDTQYFGPGTRLTVL.

The chain has TRBV12-3 or TRBV12-4 and TRBJ1-5; D is perhaps TRBD1 (5 bases). CDR3 length: 13 residues. V was clipped by 5 bases and J by 5 bases, with 10 bases between them. The CDR3 nucleotides are TGTGCCAGCAGTCGGGACGAGGATCAGCCCCAGCATTTT. Translation: CASSRDEDQPQHF.

This clonotype has at least ten counts. The chain is built from TRBV4-1 and TRBJ2-7; D unclear. The CDR3 loop spans 15 amino acids. The germline CDR1 and CDR2 sequences are MGHRA and YSYEKL. Trimming took off 4 bases at V and 0 bases at J, with 13 bases between the two ends. The CDR3 region is CASSLAQSSSYEQYF. For the CDR3, the DNA is TGCGCCAGCAGCCTGGCGCAGTCGAGCTCCTACGAGCAGTACTTC.

This clonotype was seen many times. The chain carries TRBV7-2 and TRBJ2-5, with 7 nucleotides matching TRBD1. The V gene's germline CDR1 is SGHTA and CDR2 FQGNSA. Trimming removed 5 bases from V and 2 bases from J; junction bases left unmatched: 11. The CDR3 length is 16 residues. CDR3 in DNA: TGTGCCAGCAGCCGAGACAGGGCAGGAGGACAAGAGACCCAGTACTTC. Translated: CASSRDRAGGQETQYF.

This clonotype appeared many times. The rearrangement uses TRBV5-1 and TRBJ2-7; D is perhaps TRBD1 (5 bases). Per the germline V gene, CDR1 is SGHRS and CDR2 is YFSETQ. The V gene lost 0 bases and the J gene lost 3 bases, with 13 bases spanning the gap. This CDR3 region has 15 residues. The CDR3 protein is CASSLETGARYEQYF. The CDR3 DNA reads as TGCGCCAGCAGCTTGGAAACAGGCGCGCGCTACGAGCAGTACTTC.

This clonotype was detected ten times or more. The chain carries TRBV29-1 and TRBJ1-1; D is possibly TRBD1 (5 bases). The V end lost 7 bases, the J end lost 5 bases, and 14 bases lay between the germline ends. The CDR3 spans 12 residues. CDR1 SQVTM and CDR2 ANQGSEA come from the germline V gene. This CDR3 is CSAGGVNTEAFF. CDR3 nucleotides: TGCAGCGCGGGGGGAGTCAATACTGAAGCTTTCTTT.

At least ten counts were recorded for this clonotype. The rearrangement uses TRBV12-3 or TRBV12-4 and TRBJ1-2, with D perhaps TRBD1 (6 bases). The CDR3 is made up of 15 amino acids. The V end was cut by 6 bases, the J end by 4 bases, with 18 bases between. CDR3 sequence: CASRSQGTNLYGYTF. CDR3 nucleotide sequence: TGTGCCAGCAGGTCCCAGGGGACGAACCTCTATGGCTACACCTTC.

Remarks on this clonotype: This may be a read error: a much more frequent sequence differs by one nucleotide. The gene calls are TRBV9 and TRBJ2-1, with D maybe TRBD1 (6 bases). This CDR3 is built from 15 residues. Germline V lookup: CDR1 SGDLS, CDR2 YYNGEE. CDR3 sequence: CAGSVAGADYNEQFF. The CDR3 nucleotides are TGTGCCGGCAGCGTAGCAGGGGCAGATTACAATGAGCAGTTCTTC.

In this sample, this clonotype turned up many times. The chain joins TRBV7-9 to TRBJ2-5, with D perhaps matching TRBD1 or TRBD2 (6 bases each). Trimming shortened V by 5 bases and J by 5 bases, and 12 bases separated the two germline ends. Germline loops: CDR1 SEHNR, CDR2 FQNEAQ (reference sequence). The CDR3 contains 13 residues. Written as DNA, the CDR3 is TGTGCCAGCAGCAAGGGGGGAGGTGAGACCCAGTACTTC. Translated: CASSKGGGETQYF. The complete variable domain, with remaining parts taken from reference TRBV7-9 and TRBJ2-5, reads DTGVSQNPRHKITKRGQNVTFRCDPISEHNRLYWYRQTLGQGPEFLTYFQNEAQLEKSRLLSDRFSAERPKGSFSTLEIQRTEQGDSAMYLCASSKGGGETQYFGPGTRLLVL.

This clonotype was observed many times. The J gene is TRBJ1-4, the V gene TRBV20-1; the D gene is possibly TRBD1 (6 bases). V was pared by 2 bases and J by 3 bases, with 7 bases between. The CDR3 sequence is 13 residues long. The V gene's germline CDR1 is DFQATT and CDR2 SNEGSKA (reference sequence). CDR3: CSARSGANEKLFF. The CDR3 DNA follows: TGCAGTGCTAGATCAGGGGCTAATGAAAAACTGTTTTTT.

The J gene is TRBJ1-4, the V gene TRBV7-9; D remains unclear. Trimming removed 5 bases from V and 6 bases from J, with 7 bases in between. Germline lookup yields CDR1 SEHNR and CDR2 FQNEAQ (reference sequence). The CDR3 totals 12 residues. The CDR3 DNA follows: TGTGCCAGCAGCCCCCGTGATGAAAAACTGTTTTTT. Its protein product is CASSPRDEKLFF. The whole variable domain, remainder taken from reference TRBV7-9 and TRBJ1-4, is DTGVSQNPRHKITKRGQNVTFRCDPISEHNRLYWYRQTLGQGPEFLTYFQNEAQLEKSRLLSDRFSAERPKGSFSTLEIQRTEQGDSAMYLCASSPRDEKLFFGSGTQLSVL.